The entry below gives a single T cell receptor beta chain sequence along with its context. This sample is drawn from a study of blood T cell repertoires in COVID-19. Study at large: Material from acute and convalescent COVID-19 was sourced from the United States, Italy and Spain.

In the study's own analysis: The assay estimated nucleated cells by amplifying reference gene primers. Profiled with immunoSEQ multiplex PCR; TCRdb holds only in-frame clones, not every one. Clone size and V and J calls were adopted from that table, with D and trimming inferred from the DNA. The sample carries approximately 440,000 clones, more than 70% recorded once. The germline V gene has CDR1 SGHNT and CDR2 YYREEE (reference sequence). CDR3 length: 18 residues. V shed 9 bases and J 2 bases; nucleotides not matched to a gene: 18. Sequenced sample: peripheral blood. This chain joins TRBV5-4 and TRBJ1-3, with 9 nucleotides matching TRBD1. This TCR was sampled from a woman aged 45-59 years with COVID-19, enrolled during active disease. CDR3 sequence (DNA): TGTGCCACCAGTACCCCCACGGGACAGGGATCTGCTGGAAACACCATATATTTT. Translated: CATSTPTGQGSAGNTIYF.